The clone carrying this T cell receptor beta chain has only one observation. The sample originates from a study of blood T cell repertoires in COVID-19. In the original processing: For nucleated cells, counts were estimated from reference gene primer amplification. Here immunoSEQ multiplex PCR was the method, and the copy in TCRdb shows in-frame clones only, minus some. The V and J calls and clone size come from that table; D and trimming were worked out from the DNA. The table includes approximately 90,000 clones, about 85% detected once. The CDR3 loop spans 16 amino acids. Germline assignment: CDR1 SGHRS and CDR2 YFSETQ. V gave up 0 bases and J gave up 7 bases; unmatched junction bases: 8.

The rearrangement links TRBV5-1 to TRBJ2-1, with TRBD2 identical over 9 bases. What was sequenced was peripheral blood. This receptor was taken from a human donor in a cohort sampled during active COVID-19. CDR3 coding DNA: TGCGCCAGCAGCTTGGAAGGCGCTAGCGGGATGAATGAGCAGTTCTTC. This encodes CASSLEGASGMNEQFF.